This T cell receptor beta chain was observed in a study of shared clonotypes between healthy human individuals. For this clone: Its specificity is unknown.

Notes on the study in general: The sharing of about 5% of naive CD4 clonotypes was seen across a few donors. Rarefaction revealed incomplete sorted-subset sequencing despite large depth.

Repertoires were generated with immunoSEQ multiplex PCR, while TCRdb's copy carries only in-frame clones and drops some. The table includes 2 million to 2.5 million clones, approximately 95% detected once. Each sample came from a Caucasian adult donor living in Nashville, Tennessee. CDR3 length: 13 residues. The V end lost 3 bases, the J end lost 3 bases, and 9 bases lay between the germline ends. Germline V gene data show CDR1 as SQVTM and CDR2 as ANQGSEA. This sequence originates from a man aged 18 to 35 in good health. Some clones in this sample may be carry-over from other donors' samples. The V gene is TRBV29-1, the J gene TRBJ2-1; D unresolved. The source material was naive CD4+ T cells from PBMCs. Subset given: CD45RA+ positively selected. The CDR3 loop reads CSVDTIDYNEQFF. The CDR3 nucleotides read TGCAGCGTTGACACTATTGACTACAATGAGCAGTTCTTC.